This T cell receptor (beta chain) is drawn from a study of T-cell memory formation after mild COVID-19. Study-wide results and caveats: That cross-reactive memory joined was suggested by some responding clones appearing in pre-infection memory. There was no confirmation that second-wave clones peaking on day 37 were SARS-CoV-2 specific.

It was 5'RACE with constant-segment primers that produced the TCR alpha and TCR beta cDNA libraries, which carried sample barcodes and UMIs. TCRdb called the 5' RACE reads again in MiXCR, with one record for every CDR3 protein. This sample carries a few hundred thousand distinct CDR3 sequences, around 25% of them seen once, and the ten largest clones take 12%. V was shortened by 6 bases and J by 2 bases, with 8 bases between the two germline ends. Per the germline V gene, CDR1 is MNHEY and CDR2 is SVGAGI. CDR3 length: 12 amino acids. This clonotype was counted between two and nine times. Its antigen is unidentified.

Sequencing used PBMCs or a T cell subset sorted from them (not recorded which). The chain is built from TRBV6-5 and TRBJ2-7; D may be TRBD1 (5 bases). This TCR derives from an adult woman who had mild COVID-19 (a few samples of this study predate the infection). Cell type and time point are not known. CDR3 DNA sequence: TGTGCCAGCAGAAAGGGGCCCTACGAGCAGTACTTC. Amino acids: CASRKGPYEQYF.